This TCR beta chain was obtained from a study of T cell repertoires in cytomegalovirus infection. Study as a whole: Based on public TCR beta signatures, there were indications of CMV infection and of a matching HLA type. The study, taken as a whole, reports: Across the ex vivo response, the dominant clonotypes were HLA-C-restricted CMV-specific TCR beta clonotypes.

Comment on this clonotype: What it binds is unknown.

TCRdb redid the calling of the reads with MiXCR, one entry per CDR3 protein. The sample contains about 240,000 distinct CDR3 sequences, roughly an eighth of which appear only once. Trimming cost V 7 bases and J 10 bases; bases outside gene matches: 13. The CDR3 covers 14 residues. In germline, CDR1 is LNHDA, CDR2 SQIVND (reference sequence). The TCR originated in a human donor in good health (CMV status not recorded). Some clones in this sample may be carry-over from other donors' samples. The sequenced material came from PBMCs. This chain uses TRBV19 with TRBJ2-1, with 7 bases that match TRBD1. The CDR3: CASTAGDSREEQFF. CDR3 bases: TGTGCCAGTACAGCCGGGGACAGTCGTGAGGAGCAGTTCTTC.